This T cell receptor (beta chain) derives from a study of blood T cell repertoires in COVID-19 (dated by TCRdb to the early 2020s). Some background on the complete study: Collaborator samples came from the United States, Italy and Spain and covered acute and convalescent phases of COVID-19. The prospective study material was composed of cDNA or gDNA derived from T cells, B-cell-depleted T cells, or PBMCs. Deeply sampled blood TCRbeta repertoires from subjects exposed to, actively infected with, or recovered from COVID-19 were included in the dataset. The repertoires were released in a freely available public database intended as a resource for research on the immune response to SARS-CoV-2. The samples were drawn from the first 160 participants of the ongoing ImmuneRACE study and from over a thousand subjects provided by 6 global collaborators. Sample metadata almost always included a de-identified subject ID, COVID-19 status, age in years and sex. Where available, HLA class I and class II types were taken from metadata supplied by the sample provider and were not determined by assay-based typing.

General findings and caveats noted by the study authors: The quantity of clinical and demographic metadata differed by source and by participant and was supplied without curation.

CDR3 length: 14 amino acids, cysteine to phenylalanine. The entry retains the CDR3 DNA only, 42 bases that are in frame from base 1. Between the V and J ends, shortened by 4 bases and 6 bases respectively, the junction contains 18 bases. The germline V gene (reference sequence) specifies GTSNPN as CDR1 and SVGIG as CDR2. Participants in the prospective study were enrolled through a virtual design, were aged roughly 18 to 100 years, and lived in 24 United States geographic areas. Cohort assignment in the prospective study relied on participant-reported clinical history from a screening survey and a study questionnaire. Each participant in the prospective study had whole blood, serum and a nasopharyngeal or oropharyngeal swab collected by mobile phlebotomists. Prospective study participants could optionally give additional blood draws and questionnaires over an approximately two-month period. Prospective study blood samples were shipped either frozen or at room temperature before DNA extraction.

Notes on this clone: This clone's antigen is unknown. Nothing much larger sits one base from this clone, and base qualities are not available.

TCRbeta CDR3 regions were amplified from genomic DNA by means of the immunoSEQ Assay, a bias-controlled multiplex PCR. In the authors' own workflow: Within the assay, amplification of reference gene primers was used to estimate how many nucleated cells each sample contained. Sequence reads were collapsed and filtered to measure the absolute abundance of every unique TCRbeta CDR3 rearrangement. For each sample, productive Simpson clonality was calculated by taking the square root of Simpson's diversity index across productive rearrangements. Not all clones reach the TCRdb copy of this immuneACCESS table, which keeps in-frame sequences only. Checked studies attribute under half of the gap to unresolved V genes and leave the rest unexplained. Clone size and V and J calls were adopted from that table, with D and trimming inferred from the DNA. Here the sample has about 400,000 clones; more than 75% occur a single time. In total, the top ten clones hold over 0.9% of the sample.

The TCR originated in a woman aged 30 to 39 with acute COVID-19. Sequences were obtained from PBMCs or T cells enriched from blood (not recorded which). Recombination joined TRBV30 with TRBJ1-1; TRBD1 might be the D gene, on 6 matching bases. CDR3 sequence: CAWNSGSPGAEAFF. The sequence in DNA is TGTGCCTGGAACTCCGGCAGCCCAGGGGCTGAAGCTTTCTTT.